One and the same sample provided the 17 T cell receptor beta chains below, sequenced in a study of blood T cell repertoires in COVID-19. Generated by immunoSEQ multiplex PCR, the TCRdb table keeps only in-frame clones and is missing some. The sample contains about 110,000 clones, approximately 81% of which appear only once. The specimen was peripheral blood. The receptors were sampled from a human donor in a cohort sampled during active COVID-19.

The chain recombines TRBV9 with TRBJ1-1, with D hard to call. V was shortened by 0 bases and J by 5 bases, with 17 bases between the two germline ends. The CDR3 loop spans 16 amino acids. Germline loops: CDR1 SGDLS, CDR2 YYNGEE. CDR3 nucleotide sequence: TGTGCCAGCAGCGTAGGGGGAAGGCCGGGGAGGACTGAAGCTTTCTTT. Its translation is CASSVGGRPGRTEAFF.

The V and J genes are TRBV7-9 and TRBJ1-6; D is perhaps TRBD1 (5 bases). V was clipped by 3 bases and J by 9 bases, with 12 bases between them. This CDR3 comprises 14 residues. Germline-derived CDR1 and CDR2 are SEHNR and FQNEAQ (reference sequence). The CDR3 loop is CASSFQGLGSPLHF. In DNA, the CDR3 is TGTGCCAGCAGCTTCCAGGGTTTAGGTTCACCCCTCCACTTT.

V gene TRBV11-3 combines with J gene TRBJ2-3, with TRBD2 matching 7 bases. The CDR3 totals 16 residues. V was pared by 6 bases and J by 1 base, with 10 bases of the junction left unmatched. Germline CDR1 and CDR2: SGHNT and YENEEA. CDR3 region: CASSPARSGGTDTQYF. The CDR3, as DNA: TGTGCCAGCAGTCCCGCCCGAAGCGGGGGCACAGATACGCAGTATTTT.

The V call is TRBV7-9, the J call TRBJ1-1; 7 bases match TRBD1. The junction had 10 bases not matched to a gene; V was cut back by 5 bases and J by 4 bases. This CDR3 contains 15 residues. In germline, CDR1 is SEHNR, CDR2 FQNEAQ (reference sequence). CDR3 sequence reads: CASSPTGTFGTEAFF. CDR3 nucleotide sequence: TGTGCCAGCAGCCCGACAGGGACATTCGGCACTGAAGCTTTCTTT. The full variable domain, with the rest looked up from reference TRBV7-9 and TRBJ1-1, is DTGVSQNPRHKITKRGQNVTFRCDPISEHNRLYWYRQTLGQGPEFLTYFQNEAQLEKSRLLSDRFSAERPKGSFSTLEIQRTEQGDSAMYLCASSPTGTFGTEAFFGQGTRLTVV.

This chain joins TRBV6-5 and TRBJ1-2; 12 bases match TRBD1. J gave up 8 bases and V 6 bases, and 7 bases lay outside the gene matches. The CDR3 is 14 residues long. Per germline, CDR1 MNHEY and CDR2 SVGAGI. CDR3 protein: CASSRDRGRRGYTF. Written as DNA, the CDR3 is TGTGCCAGCAGCCGGGACAGGGGGCGAAGGGGCTACACCTTC.

This clone was picked up one time. This chain connects TRBV28 to TRBJ2-7, with D possibly matching TRBD1 (6 bases). The CDR3 is made up of 15 amino acids. V was shortened by 5 bases and J by 0 bases, with 14 bases between the two germline ends. CDR1 and CDR2 (germline): MDHEN, SYDVKM. CDR3 residues: CASSNSRDTSYEQYF. Written as DNA, the CDR3 is TGTGCCAGCAGTAATTCCCGGGACACCTCCTACGAGCAGTACTTC. The variable domain in full, with the rest retrieved from reference TRBV28 and TRBJ2-7, is DVKVTQSSRYLVKRTGEKVFLECVQDMDHENMFWYRQDPGLGLRLIYFSYDVKMKEKGDIPEGYSVSREKKERFSLILESASTNQTSMYLCASSNSRDTSYEQYFGPGTRLTVT.

The chain combines TRBV5-1 with TRBJ1-1; TRBD1 is a possible D gene (6 bases). The CDR3 sequence is 15 residues long. V gave up 4 bases and J gave up 5 bases, with 18 bases separating them. In germline, CDR1 is SGHRS, CDR2 YFSETQ. The CDR3 DNA reads TGCGCCAGCAGCAGGCTAACCGGGACACGGACTGAAGCTTTCTTT. Residues: CASSRLTGTRTEAFF. The whole variable domain, filled in from reference TRBV5-1 and TRBJ1-1, reads KAGVTQTPRYLIKTRGQQVTLSCSPISGHRSVSWYQQTPGQGLQFLFEYFSETQRNKGNFPGRFSGRQFSNSRSEMNVSTLELGDSALYLCASSRLTGTRTEAFFGQGTRLTVV.

The CDR3 loop reads CASRGTVYEQYF. CDR3 DNA: TGCGCCAGCAGGGGGACTGTGTACGAGCAGTACTTC. J is TRBJ2-7 and V is TRBV10-2; weak D call: TRBD2 (6 bases). V gave up 6 bases and J gave up 4 bases, with 10 bases separating them. Germline V gene sequence: CDR1 WSHSY, CDR2 SAAADI. The CDR3 covers 12 residues.

The V gene is TRBV27, the J gene TRBJ1-2, with no clear D. V was trimmed by 2 bases and J by 2 bases, leaving 6 bases between them. Germline V CDR1 and CDR2: MNHEY, SMNVEV (reference sequence). The CDR3 is 13 amino acids. CDR3 coding DNA: TGTGCCAGCAGTTTAGGGCCAAACTATGGCTACACCTTC. Its protein product is CASSLGPNYGYTF.

This rearrangement joins TRBV28 to TRBJ2-7; D is ambiguous. V lost 5 bases to trimming and J lost 4 bases, with 15 bases between them. CDR1 MDHEN and CDR2 SYDVKM come from the germline V gene. The CDR3 is 14 residues long. This chain's CDR3 is CASSPTGTDYEQYF. The DNA for the CDR3 is TGTGCCAGCAGTCCAACGGGTACCGATTACGAGCAGTACTTC.

This chain uses TRBV6-5 with TRBJ2-3; 8 bases align to TRBD1. V trimming: 6 bases; J trimming: 3 bases; junction bases outside the gene matches: 8. Germline lookup yields CDR1 MNHEY and CDR2 SVGAGI. This CDR3 has 15 residues. CDR3 bases: TGTGCCAGCAGAACGGACAGGGTCCGTACAGATACGCAGTATTTT. Translating it yields CASRTDRVRTDTQYF.

J is TRBJ1-5 and V is TRBV3-1 (or the pseudogene TRBV3-2); no firm D call. This CDR3 comprises 15 residues. The germline CDR1 and CDR2 sequences are LGHDT and YNNKEL (reference sequence). Between the trimmed V and J ends, which lost 4 bases and 0 bases, there was a span of 10 bases. The CDR3 sequence: CASSPTASSNQPQHF. CDR3 DNA sequence: TGTGCCAGCAGCCCGACGGCTAGTAGCAATCAGCCCCAGCATTTT.

The genes are TRBV27 and TRBJ2-2; TRBD2 might be the D (6 bases). The CDR3 runs 14 residues. Per the germline V gene, CDR1 is MNHEY and CDR2 is SMNVEV (reference sequence). V dropped 8 bases and J dropped 6 bases, with 16 bases sitting between them. The DNA for the CDR3 is TGTGCCAGCCGTCGGGAGAGGCCCGCCGGGGAGCTGTTTTTT. This codes for CASRRERPAGELFF.

The rearrangement uses TRBV2 and TRBJ1-5; D gene ambiguous. Looked up from germline, CDR1 is SNHLY and CDR2 is FYNNEI. This CDR3 contains 13 residues. The V and J ends lost 11 bases and 4 bases respectively, with 15 bases between them. For the CDR3, the DNA is TGTGCCGGTCGGTTCTCTGGTAATCAGCCCCAGCATTTT. Residues: CAGRFSGNQPQHF.

This chain uses TRBV6-5 with TRBJ1-2; 11 nucleotides align to TRBD1. The CDR3 runs 14 residues. Germline V gene data show CDR1 as MNHEY and CDR2 as SVGAGI. V lost 6 bases and J lost 4; bases outside the gene matches: 4. DNA for the CDR3: TGTGCCAGCAGCCGGACAGGGGGCCTCTATGGCTACACCTTC. Protein product: CASSRTGGLYGYTF.

This sequence joins TRBV19 and TRBJ2-2; D remains unclear. Germline CDR1 LNHDA, CDR2 SQIVND (reference sequence). The germline V and J ends were trimmed by 3 bases and 1 base, with 6 bases remaining between them. The CDR3 loop spans 14 amino acids. CDR3 loop: CASSMSENTGELFF. CDR3 DNA sequence: TGTGCCAGTAGTATGTCAGAGAACACCGGGGAGCTGTTTTTT.

This chain links TRBV3-1 (or the pseudogene TRBV3-2) with TRBJ2-7, with 12 nucleotides matching TRBD1. J was trimmed by 4 bases and V by 4 bases; bases with no gene match: 8. The CDR3 consists of 16 residues. In germline, CDR1 is LGHDT, CDR2 YNNKEL (reference sequence). CDR3 region: CASSRGDRGHRYEQYF. In nucleotides, the CDR3 is TGTGCCAGCAGCCGGGGGGACAGGGGGCATCGGTACGAGCAGTACTTC.